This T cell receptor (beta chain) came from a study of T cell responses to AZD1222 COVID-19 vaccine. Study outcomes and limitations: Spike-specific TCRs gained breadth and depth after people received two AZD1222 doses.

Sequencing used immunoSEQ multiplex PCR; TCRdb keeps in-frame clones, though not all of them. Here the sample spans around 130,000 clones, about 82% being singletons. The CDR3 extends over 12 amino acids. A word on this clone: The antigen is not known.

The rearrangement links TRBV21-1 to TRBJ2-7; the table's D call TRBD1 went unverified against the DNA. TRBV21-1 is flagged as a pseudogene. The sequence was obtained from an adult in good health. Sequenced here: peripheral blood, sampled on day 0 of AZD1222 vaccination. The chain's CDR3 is CASSLGQYEQYF. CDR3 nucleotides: TGTGCCAGCAGCCTCGGACAGTACGAGCAGTACTTC.